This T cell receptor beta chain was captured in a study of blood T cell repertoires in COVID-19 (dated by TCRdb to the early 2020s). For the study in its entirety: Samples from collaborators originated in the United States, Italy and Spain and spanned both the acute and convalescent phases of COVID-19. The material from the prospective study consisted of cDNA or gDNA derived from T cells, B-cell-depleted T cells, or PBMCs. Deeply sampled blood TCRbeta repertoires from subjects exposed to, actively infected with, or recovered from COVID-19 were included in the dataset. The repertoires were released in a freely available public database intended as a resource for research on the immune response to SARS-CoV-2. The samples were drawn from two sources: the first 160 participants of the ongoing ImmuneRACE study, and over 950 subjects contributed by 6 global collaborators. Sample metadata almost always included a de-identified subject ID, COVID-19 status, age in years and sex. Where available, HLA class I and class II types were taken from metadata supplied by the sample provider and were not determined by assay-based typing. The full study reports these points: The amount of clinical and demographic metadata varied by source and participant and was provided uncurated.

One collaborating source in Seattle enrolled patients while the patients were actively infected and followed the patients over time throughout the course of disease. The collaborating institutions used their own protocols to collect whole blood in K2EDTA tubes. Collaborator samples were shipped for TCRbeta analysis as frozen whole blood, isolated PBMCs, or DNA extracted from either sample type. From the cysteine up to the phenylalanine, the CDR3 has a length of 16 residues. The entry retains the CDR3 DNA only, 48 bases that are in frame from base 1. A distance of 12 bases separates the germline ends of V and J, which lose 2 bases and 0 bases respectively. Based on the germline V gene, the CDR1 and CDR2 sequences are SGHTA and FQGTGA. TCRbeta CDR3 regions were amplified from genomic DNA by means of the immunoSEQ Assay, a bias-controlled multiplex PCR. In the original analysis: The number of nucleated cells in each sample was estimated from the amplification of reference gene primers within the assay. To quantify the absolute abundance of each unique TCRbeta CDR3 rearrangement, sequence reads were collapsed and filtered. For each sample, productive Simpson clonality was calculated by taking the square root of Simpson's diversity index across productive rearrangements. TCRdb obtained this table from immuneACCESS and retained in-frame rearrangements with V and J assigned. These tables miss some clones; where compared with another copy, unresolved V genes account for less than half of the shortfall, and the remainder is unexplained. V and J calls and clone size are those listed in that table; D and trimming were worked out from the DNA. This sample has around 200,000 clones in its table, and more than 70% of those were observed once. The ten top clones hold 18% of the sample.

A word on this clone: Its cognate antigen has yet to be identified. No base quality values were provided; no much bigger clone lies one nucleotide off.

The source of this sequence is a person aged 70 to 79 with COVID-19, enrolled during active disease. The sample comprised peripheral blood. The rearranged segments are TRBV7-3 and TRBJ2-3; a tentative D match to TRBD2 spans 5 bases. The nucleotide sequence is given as TGTGCCAGCAGCTTAGGCCGAGAGCGGAGCACAGATACGCAGTATTTT. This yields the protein CASSLGRERSTDTQYF.